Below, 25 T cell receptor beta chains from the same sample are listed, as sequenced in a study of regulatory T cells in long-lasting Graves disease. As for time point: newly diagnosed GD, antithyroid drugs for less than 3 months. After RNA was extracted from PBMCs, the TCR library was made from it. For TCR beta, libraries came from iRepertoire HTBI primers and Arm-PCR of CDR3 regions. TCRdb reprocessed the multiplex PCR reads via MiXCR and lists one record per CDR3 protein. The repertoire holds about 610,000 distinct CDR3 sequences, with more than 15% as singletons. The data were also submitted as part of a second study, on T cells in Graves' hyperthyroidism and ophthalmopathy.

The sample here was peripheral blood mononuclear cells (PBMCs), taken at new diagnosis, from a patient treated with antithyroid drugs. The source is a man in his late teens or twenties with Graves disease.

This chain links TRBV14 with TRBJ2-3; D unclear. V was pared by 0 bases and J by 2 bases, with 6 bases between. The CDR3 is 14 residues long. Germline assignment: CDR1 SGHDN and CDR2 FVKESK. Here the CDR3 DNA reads TGTGCCAGCAGCCAAGATGACGCCACAGATACGCAGTATTTT. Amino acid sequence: CASSQDDATDTQYF.

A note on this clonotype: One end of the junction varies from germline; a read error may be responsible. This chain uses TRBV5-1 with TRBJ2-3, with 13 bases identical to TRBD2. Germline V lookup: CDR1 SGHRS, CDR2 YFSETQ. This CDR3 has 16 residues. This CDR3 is CASSTGLAGVKDTKYF. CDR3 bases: TGCGCCAGCAGCACCGGACTAGCGGGAGTAAAAGATACGAAGTATTTT. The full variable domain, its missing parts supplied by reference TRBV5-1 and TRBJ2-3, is KAGVTQTPRYLIKTRGQQVTLSCSPISGHRSVSWYQQTPGQGLQFLFEYFSETQRNKGNFPGRFSGRQFSNSRSEMNVSTLELGDSALYLCASSTGLAGVKDTKYFGPGTRLTVL.

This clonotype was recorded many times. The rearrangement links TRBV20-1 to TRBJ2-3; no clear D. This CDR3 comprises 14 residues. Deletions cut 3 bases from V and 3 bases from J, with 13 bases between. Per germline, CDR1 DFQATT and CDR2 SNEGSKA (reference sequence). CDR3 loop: CSASPRYLTDTQYF. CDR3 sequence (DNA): TGCAGTGCTAGTCCACGGTATTTGACAGATACGCAGTATTTT.

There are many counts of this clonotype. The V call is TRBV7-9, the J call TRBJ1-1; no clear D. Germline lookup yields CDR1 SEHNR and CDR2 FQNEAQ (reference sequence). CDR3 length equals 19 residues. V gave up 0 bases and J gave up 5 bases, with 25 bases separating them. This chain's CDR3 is CASSLAPWQVKLRETEAFF. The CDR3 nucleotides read TGTGCCAGCAGCTTAGCGCCCTGGCAGGTGAAACTTCGAGAGACTGAAGCTTTCTTT.

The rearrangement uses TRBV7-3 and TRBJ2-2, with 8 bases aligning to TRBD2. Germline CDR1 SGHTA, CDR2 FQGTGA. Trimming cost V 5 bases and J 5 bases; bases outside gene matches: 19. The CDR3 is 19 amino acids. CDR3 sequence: CASSIPGLVGGQGTGELFF. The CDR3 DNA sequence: TGTGCCAGCAGCATACCGGGACTAGTGGGAGGGCAAGGGACCGGGGAGCTGTTTTTT.

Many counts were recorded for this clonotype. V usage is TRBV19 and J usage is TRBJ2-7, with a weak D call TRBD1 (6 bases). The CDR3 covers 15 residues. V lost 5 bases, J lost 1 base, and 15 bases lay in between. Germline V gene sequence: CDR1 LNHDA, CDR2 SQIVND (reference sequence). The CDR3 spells CASSPGLTGSYEQYF. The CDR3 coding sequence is TGTGCCAGTAGTCCAGGACTCACAGGGTCCTACGAGCAGTACTTC.

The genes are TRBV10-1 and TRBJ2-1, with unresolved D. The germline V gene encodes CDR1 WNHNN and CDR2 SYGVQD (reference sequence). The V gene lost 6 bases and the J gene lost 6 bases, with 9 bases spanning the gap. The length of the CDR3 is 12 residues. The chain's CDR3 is CASSAGSNEQFF. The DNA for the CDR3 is TGCGCCAGCAGCGCAGGATCCAATGAGCAGTTCTTC.

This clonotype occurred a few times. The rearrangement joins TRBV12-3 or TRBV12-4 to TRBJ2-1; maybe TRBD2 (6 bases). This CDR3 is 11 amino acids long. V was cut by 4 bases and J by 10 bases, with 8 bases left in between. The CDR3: CASSYGGEQFF. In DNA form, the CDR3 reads TGTGCCAGCAGTTACGGAGGGGAGCAGTTCTTC.

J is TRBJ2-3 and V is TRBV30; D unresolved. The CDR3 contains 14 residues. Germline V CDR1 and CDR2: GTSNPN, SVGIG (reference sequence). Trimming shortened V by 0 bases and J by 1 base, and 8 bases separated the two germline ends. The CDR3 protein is CAWSVLSRTDTQYF. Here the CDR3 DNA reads TGTGCCTGGAGTGTTTTGAGCCGCACAGATACGCAGTATTTT.

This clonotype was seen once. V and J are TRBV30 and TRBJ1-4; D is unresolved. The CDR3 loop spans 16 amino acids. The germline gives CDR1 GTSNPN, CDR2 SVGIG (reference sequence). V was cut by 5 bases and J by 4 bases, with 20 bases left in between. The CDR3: CAWSRDTYIDNEKLFF. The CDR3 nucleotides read TGTGCCTGGTCCCGAGACACCTACATTGATAATGAAAAACTGTTTTTT.

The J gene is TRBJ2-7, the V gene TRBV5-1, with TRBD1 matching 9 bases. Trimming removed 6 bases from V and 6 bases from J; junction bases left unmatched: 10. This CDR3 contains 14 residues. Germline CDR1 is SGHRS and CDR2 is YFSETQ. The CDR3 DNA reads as TGCGCCAGCACCATGACAGGGGGATCCCTCGAGCAGTACTTC. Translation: CASTMTGGSLEQYF.

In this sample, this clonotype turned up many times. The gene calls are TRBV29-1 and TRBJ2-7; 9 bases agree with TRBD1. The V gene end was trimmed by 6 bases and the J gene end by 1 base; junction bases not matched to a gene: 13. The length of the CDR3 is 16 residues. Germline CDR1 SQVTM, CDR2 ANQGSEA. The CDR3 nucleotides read TGCAGCGTGATTCACTGGGGACAGGGAATTTCCTACGAGCAGTACTTC. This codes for CSVIHWGQGISYEQYF.

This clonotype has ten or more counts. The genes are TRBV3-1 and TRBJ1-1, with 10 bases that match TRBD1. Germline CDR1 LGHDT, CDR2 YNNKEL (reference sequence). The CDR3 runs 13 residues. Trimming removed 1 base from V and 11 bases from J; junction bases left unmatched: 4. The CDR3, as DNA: TGTGCCAGCAGCCAAGGACAGGGGGCACGGGCTTTCTTT. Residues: CASSQGQGARAFF. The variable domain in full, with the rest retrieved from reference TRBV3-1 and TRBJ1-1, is DTAVSQTPKYLVTQMGNDKSIKCEQNLGHDTMYWYKQDSKKFLKIMFSYNNKELIINETVPNRFSPKSPDKAHLNLHINSLELGDSAVYFCASSQGQGARAFFGQGTRLTVV.

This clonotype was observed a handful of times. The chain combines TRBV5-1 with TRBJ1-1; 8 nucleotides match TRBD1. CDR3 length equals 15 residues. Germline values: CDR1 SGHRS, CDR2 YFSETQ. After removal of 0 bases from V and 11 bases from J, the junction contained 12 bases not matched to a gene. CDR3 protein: CASSLVGRGQGYAFF. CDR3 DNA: TGCGCCAGCAGCTTGGTAGGCAGGGGGCAGGGGTATGCTTTCTTT.

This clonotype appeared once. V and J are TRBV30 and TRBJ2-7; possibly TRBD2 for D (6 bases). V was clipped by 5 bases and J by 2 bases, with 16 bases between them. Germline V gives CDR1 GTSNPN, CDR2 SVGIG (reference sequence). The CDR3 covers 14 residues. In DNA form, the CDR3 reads TGTGCCTGGGTCCGGCGGGACCCAACCTACGAGCAGTACTTC. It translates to CAWVRRDPTYEQYF.

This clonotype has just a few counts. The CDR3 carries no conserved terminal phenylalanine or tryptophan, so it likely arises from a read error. CDR3 protein: CASNGDPSSNQPQHL. CDR3 nucleotides: TGTGCCAGCAACGGGGACCCGTCGAGCAATCAGCCCCAGCATCTT. The chain is built from TRBV2 and TRBJ1-5; D might be TRBD1 (5 bases). This CDR3 has 15 amino acids. The V end lost 7 bases, the J end lost 1 base, and 14 bases lay between the germline ends. The germline gives CDR1 SNHLY, CDR2 FYNNEI.

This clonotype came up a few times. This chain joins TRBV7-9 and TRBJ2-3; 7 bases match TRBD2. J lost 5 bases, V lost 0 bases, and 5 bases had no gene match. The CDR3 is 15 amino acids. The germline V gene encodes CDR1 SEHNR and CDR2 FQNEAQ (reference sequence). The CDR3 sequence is CASSLAAGDRDTQYF. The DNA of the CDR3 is TGTGCCAGCAGCTTAGCGGCGGGAGATAGAGATACGCAGTATTTT.

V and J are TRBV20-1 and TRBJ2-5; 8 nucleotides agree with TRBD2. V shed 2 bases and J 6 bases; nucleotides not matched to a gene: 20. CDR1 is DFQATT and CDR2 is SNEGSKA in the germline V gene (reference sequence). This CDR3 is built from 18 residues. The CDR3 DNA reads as TGCAGTGCTAGATCAGGACGGGGTAGCGGGGCCCTTGGACAGACCCAGTACTTC. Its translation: CSARSGRGSGALGQTQYF.

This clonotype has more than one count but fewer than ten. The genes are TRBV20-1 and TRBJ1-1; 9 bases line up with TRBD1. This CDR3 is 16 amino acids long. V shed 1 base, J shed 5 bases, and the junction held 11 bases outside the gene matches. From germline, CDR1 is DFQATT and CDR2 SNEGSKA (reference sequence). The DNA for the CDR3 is TGCAGTGCTAGAGGCCCACTACAGGGGGCGAGGACTGAAGCTTTCTTT. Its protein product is CSARGPLQGARTEAFF.

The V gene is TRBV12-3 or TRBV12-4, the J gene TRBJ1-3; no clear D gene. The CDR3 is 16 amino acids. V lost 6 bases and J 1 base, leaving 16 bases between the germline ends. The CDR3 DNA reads TGTGCCAGCAGCGCGGGCGTTGCGACATCTGGAAACACCATATATTTT. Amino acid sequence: CASSAGVATSGNTIYF.

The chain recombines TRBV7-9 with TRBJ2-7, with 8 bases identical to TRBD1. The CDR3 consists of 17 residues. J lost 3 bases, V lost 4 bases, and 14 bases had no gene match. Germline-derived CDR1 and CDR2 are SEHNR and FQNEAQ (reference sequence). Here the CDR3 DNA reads TGTGCCAGCAGCTCACTCGACAGGGGTAGCAACCTCTACGAGCAGTACTTC. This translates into CASSSLDRGSNLYEQYF.

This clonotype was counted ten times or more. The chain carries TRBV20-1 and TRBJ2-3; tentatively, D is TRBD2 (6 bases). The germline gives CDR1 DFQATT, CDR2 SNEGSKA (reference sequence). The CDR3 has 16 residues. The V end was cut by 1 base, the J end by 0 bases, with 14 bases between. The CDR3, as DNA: TGCAGTGCTAGAGGGACTCCGGGGACTAGCACAGATACGCAGTATTTT. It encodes CSARGTPGTSTDTQYF.

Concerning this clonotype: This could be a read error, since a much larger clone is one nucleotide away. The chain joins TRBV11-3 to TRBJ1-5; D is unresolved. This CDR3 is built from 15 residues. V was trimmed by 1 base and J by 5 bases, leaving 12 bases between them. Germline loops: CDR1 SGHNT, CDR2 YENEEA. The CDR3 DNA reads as TGTGCCAGCAGCTTAGTCTGGCCTCCAGATCAGCCCCAGCATTTT. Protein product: CASSLVWPPDQPQHF.

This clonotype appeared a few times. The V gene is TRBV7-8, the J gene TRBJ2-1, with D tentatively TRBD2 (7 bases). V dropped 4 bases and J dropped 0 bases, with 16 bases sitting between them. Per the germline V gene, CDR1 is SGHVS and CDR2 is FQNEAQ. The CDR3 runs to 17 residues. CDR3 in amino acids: CASSSRGGTISYNEQFF. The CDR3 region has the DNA TGTGCCAGCAGCTCGAGGGGGGGAACTATCTCCTACAATGAGCAGTTCTTC.

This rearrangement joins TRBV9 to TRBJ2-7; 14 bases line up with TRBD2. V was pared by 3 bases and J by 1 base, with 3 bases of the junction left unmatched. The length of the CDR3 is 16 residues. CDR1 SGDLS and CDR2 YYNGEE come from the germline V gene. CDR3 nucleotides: TGTGCCAGCAGCGCGGGACTAGCGGGGGCTTCCTACGAGCAGTACTTC. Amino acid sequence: CASSAGLAGASYEQYF.